This entry lists 20 T cell receptor gamma chains sequenced from one sample in a study of gammadelta T cells in human blood. TCRdb re-called the RT-PCR reads with CATT. The data hold about 480 gamma-chain clones, with 5.5% to 8% observed a single time. The sequenced sample consisted of non-Vgamma9Vdelta2 gamma-delta T cells from fetal blood. These receptors were collected from a human fetus.

By frequency in the sample, this clone is large. The chain combines TRGV3 with TRGJP1. From germline, CDR1 is VTNTFY and CDR2 YDVSTARD (reference sequence). V trimming: 1 base; J trimming: 0 bases; junction bases outside the gene matches: 5. The CDR3 is 16 amino acids. For the CDR3, the DNA is TGTGCCACCTGGGACAGCGGCCATACCACTGGTTGGTTCAAGATATTT. This sequence encodes CATWDSGHTTGWFKIF.

This clone was picked up a small number of times. A read error is possible here, since a much larger clone lies one base away. The rearrangement uses TRGV9 and TRGJ1 or TRGJ2. The V and J ends lost 1 base and 7 bases, in that order; junction bases with no gene match: 4. CDR1 is GITISATS, CDR2 ISYDGTV, per germline (reference sequence). The CDR3 has 12 residues. CDR3: CALWEVKYKKLF. The CDR3 coding sequence is TGTGCCTTGTGGGAGGTCAAATATAAGAAACTCTTT.

This clone has just a few counts. V and J are TRGV8 and TRGJP2. The V gene's germline CDR1 is VENAVY and CDR2 YDSYNSRV. After removal of 4 bases from V and 3 bases from J, the junction contained 8 bases not matched to a gene. The CDR3 runs 15 residues. CDR3 sequence: CATWDPGGSDWIKTF. Written as DNA, the CDR3 is TGTGCCACCTGGGACCCCGGGGGTAGTGATTGGATCAAGACGTTT.

On this clone itself: A read error may be the cause here, since a much bigger clone is one base away. V usage is TRGV10 and J usage is TRGJP1. TRGV10 is filed as an ORF, its function uncertain. Losses at the gene ends were 8 bases for V and 4 bases for J; bases not matched to a gene: 11. There are 15 residues in the CDR3. CDR3 residues: CAAWDCPLTGWFKIF. The CDR3 bases are TGTGCTGCGTGGGATTGCCCTCTCACTGGTTGGTTCAAGATATTT.

As concerns this clone: This may come from a read error, since a much larger clone is one base off. This chain connects TRGV8 to TRGJ1 or TRGJ2. This CDR3 has 14 amino acids. The germline gives CDR1 VENAVY, CDR2 YDSYNSRV. The CDR3 region has the DNA TGTACCACCTGGGATTCAGATCAGTCCCGCAAGAAACTCTTT. It specifies CTTWDSDQSRKKLF.

Only a few counts were recorded for this clone. This may be a read error, as it is one base from a much larger clone. The chain combines TRGV2 with TRGJP1. Per germline, CDR1 EGSNGY and CDR2 YDSYNSKV. The CDR3 totals 16 residues. The CDR3 DNA is TGTGCCGCCTGGGACGGGCGGGATACCACTGGTTGGTTCAAGATATTT. This gives the protein CAAWDGRDTTGWFKIF.

This clone is judged large. J is TRGJP2 and V is TRGV4. V trimming: 5 bases; J trimming: 0 bases; junction bases outside the gene matches: 6. This CDR3 region has 15 residues. The V gene's germline CDR1 is EGSTGY and CDR2 YDSYTSSV. The CDR3 coding sequence is TGTGCCACCTGGGGTCAATATAGTAGTGATTGGATCAAGACGTTT. The encoded protein is CATWGQYSSDWIKTF.

This clone was counted between two and nine times. This likely came from a read error, as a far larger clone is one base away. J is TRGJP2 and V is TRGV10. TRGV10 is identified as an open reading frame with a role that is uncertain. The CDR3 runs to 15 residues. V was pared by 8 bases and J by 0 bases, with 7 bases of the junction left unmatched. The CDR3 reads CAAWTSYSSDWIKTF. CDR3 nucleotides: TGTGCTGCGTGGACCTCATATAGTAGTGATTGGATCAAGACGTTT.

As to this clone: This probably arose from a read error, given a far larger clone one base away. The J gene went uncalled, whereas the V gene is TRGV3. This CDR3 is 16 amino acids long. The germline V gene encodes CDR1 VTNTFY and CDR2 YDVSTARD (reference sequence). The CDR3 loop is CATWDSGHTTGWFKIF. The CDR3 DNA follows: TGTGCCACCTGGGACAGCGGCCATACCACTGGTTGGTTCAAGATATTC.

By sample share, this clone is large. The chain couples TRGV4 to TRGJ1 or TRGJ2. V was pared by 3 bases and J by 10 bases, with 3 bases of the junction left unmatched. The CDR3 consists of 10 residues. The germline gives CDR1 EGSTGY, CDR2 YDSYTSSV. CDR3 nucleotides: TGTGCCACCTGGGATAGGAAGAAACTCTTT. Protein sequence: CATWDRKKLF.

This clone is termed medium-sized. This chain uses TRGV2 with TRGJ1 or TRGJ2. Trimming cost V 0 bases and J 0 bases; bases outside gene matches: 2. This CDR3 region has 14 residues. CDR1 and CDR2 (germline): EGSNGY, YDSYNSKV. DNA of the CDR3: TGTGCCACCTGGGACGGGCCGAATTATTATAAGAAACTCTTT. It translates to CATWDGPNYYKKLF.

This clone is large by share. The J gene is TRGJ1 or TRGJ2, the V gene TRGV4. Germline values: CDR1 EGSTGY, CDR2 YDSYTSSV. Germline trimming cut 4 bases from V and 3 bases from J; bases unmatched to any gene: 6. The CDR3 covers 13 residues. The CDR3 region has the DNA TGTGCCACCTGGGACATTCGTTATTATAAGAAACTCTTT. It codes for CATWDIRYYKKLF.

As concerns this clone: A much larger clone lies a single base off, so this may be a read error. The V gene is TRGV8, the J gene TRGJ1 or TRGJ2. No J segment appears in TCRdb, so it was assigned here by matching the sequence to germline. CDR1 is VENAVY and CDR2 is YDSYNSRV in the germline V gene. The CDR3 length is 12 residues. The CDR3 sequence is CTTWDRDYKKLF. The CDR3 DNA sequence: TGTACCACCTGGGATAGGGATTATAAGAAACTCTTT.

This clone is labeled medium-sized. The chain carries TRGV4 and TRGJ1 or TRGJ2. The J gene, absent from TCRdb, was called here by matching the DNA to germline. Germline CDR1 and CDR2: EGSTGY and YDSYTSSV. The trim removed 0 bases at V and 6 bases at J, leaving 5 bases unmatched. The CDR3 covers 13 residues. DNA of the CDR3: TGTGCCACCTGGGATGGGCCTGGTTATAAGAAACTCTTT. It codes for CATWDGPGYKKLF.

Relative to its sample, this clone is large (0.1 to 1%). The V and J genes are TRGV4 and TRGJ1 or TRGJ2. There are 14 residues in the CDR3. Germline V gene data show CDR1 as EGSTGY and CDR2 as YDSYTSSV. After removal of 2 bases from V and 1 base from J, the junction contained 5 bases not matched to a gene. In DNA, the CDR3 is TGTGCCACCTGGGATGAAACCAATTATTATAAGAAACTCTTT. The encoded protein is CATWDETNYYKKLF.

Comment on this clone: Being one base from a much bigger clone, this may be a read error. The V segment is TRGV4, and no J call was made. Germline V gene sequence: CDR1 EGSTGY, CDR2 YDSYTSSV. The length of the CDR3 is 12 residues. CDR3 nucleotides: TGTGCCACCTGGGAGACTTATTATAAGAATCTCTTT. Its translation: CATWETYYKNLF.

This clone was seen only a few times. TCRdb's entry gives the protein of a much larger clone, which mismatches this DNA's translation at residue 7, likely from a read error; the protein reported here is translated from the DNA. The chain combines TRGV9 with TRGJ1 or TRGJ2. Unmatched junction bases numbered 3, after V lost 0 bases and J lost 10 bases. CDR1 and CDR2 from the germline V gene are GITISATS and ISYDGTV (reference sequence). The CDR3 loop spans 11 amino acids. For the CDR3, the DNA is TGTGCCTTGTGGGAGGTGCAGAAGAAACTCTTT. It yields the protein CALWEVQKKLF.

In this sample, this clone turned up a few times. The genes are TRGV9 and TRGJP2. Germline matching of the DNA provided the J gene here, since TCRdb leaves it blank. Trimming took 0 bases from V and 5 from J; bases not matched to a gene: 3. This CDR3 comprises 14 residues. Germline V gives CDR1 GITISATS, CDR2 ISYDGTV (reference sequence). The CDR3 region is CALWEVPSDWIKTF. CDR3 DNA: TGTGCCTTGTGGGAGGTGCCCAGTGATTGGATCAAGACGTTT.

By share of the sample, this clone is medium-sized. The rearrangement uses TRGV9 and TRGJ1 or TRGJ2. V was pared by 2 bases and J by 0 bases, with 4 bases of the junction left unmatched. The germline V gene encodes CDR1 GITISATS and CDR2 ISYDGTV (reference sequence). This CDR3 is 14 amino acids long. In DNA form, the CDR3 reads TGTGCCTTGTGGGAGGCCCCGAATTATTATAAGAAACTCTTT. It specifies CALWEAPNYYKKLF.

Details on this clone: Just one base apart from a much larger clone, this may be a read error. This chain connects TRGV9 to TRGJ1 or TRGJ2. The J gene is not listed in TCRdb, so it was assigned here from a DNA match to germline. CDR3 size: 15 residues. CDR1 and CDR2 from the germline V gene are GITISATS and ISYDGTV (reference sequence). DNA of the CDR3: TGTGCCTTGTGGGAGTTCAAAGGGAGATATTATAGGAAACTCTTT. Protein product: CALWEFKGRYYRKLF.